The source of this T cell receptor beta chain is a study of blood T cell repertoires in COVID-19. Looking at the study overall: From T cells, B-cell-depleted T cells, or PBMCs came the material, which was cDNA or gDNA.

This clone was observed a single time. V was pared by 4 bases and J by 0 bases, with 0 bases of the junction left unmatched. The CDR3 is 14 amino acids. The V gene's germline CDR1 is MGHRA and CDR2 YSYEKL. How the authors handled the data: Reference gene primers were amplified, and this amplification served to estimate nucleated cell counts. Libraries were prepared by immunoSEQ multiplex PCR; TCRdb keeps only in-frame clonotypes and omits some of them. V, J and clone size reflect that table, while D and trimming were determined from the DNA. Of around 95,000 clones listed, about 90% are singletons. The sequence derives from a human donor in a cohort sampled during active COVID-19. The rearrangement links TRBV4-1 to TRBJ1-2; 9 nucleotides match TRBD1. The specimen sequenced was peripheral blood. The CDR3 nucleotides read TGCGCCAGCAGCCGGGACAGGGCTAACTATGGCTACACCTTC. Protein: CASSRDRANYGYTF.